These 8 T cell receptor beta chains were all obtained from the same sample, sequenced in a study of response to subunit inactivated influenza vaccine. One entry per CDR3 protein results from TCRdb running MiXCR on the RT-PCR reads. Of about 700,000 distinct CDR3 sequences listed, approximately 15% are singletons. The material was PBMCs from blood, obtained around 14 days before vaccination. These receptor sequences come from a man between 50 and 59 years old who received an inactivated influenza vaccine.

This clonotype was seen a handful of times. The chain carries TRBV7-9 and TRBJ2-5; D is perhaps TRBD1 or TRBD2 (5 bases each). Trimming left V 11 bases short and J 0 bases short, with 13 bases between. Looked up from germline, CDR1 is SEHNR and CDR2 is FQNEAQ (reference sequence). CDR3 length: 13 amino acids. The CDR3 region is CAYREGNQETQYF. The CDR3 nucleotides are TGTGCCTATAGAGAGGGGAACCAAGAGACCCAGTACTTC. Together with reference TRBV7-9 and TRBJ2-5, the CDR3 gives the full variable domain: DTGVSQNPRHKITKRGQNVTFRCDPISEHNRLYWYRQTLGQGPEFLTYFQNEAQLEKSRLLSDRFSAERPKGSFSTLEIQRTEQGDSAMYLCAYREGNQETQYFGPGTRLLVL.

A few counts support this clonotype. The chain is built from TRBV5-1 and TRBJ1-2; no definite D call. The V gene lost 0 bases and the J gene lost 8 bases, with 14 bases spanning the gap. Germline CDR1 and CDR2: SGHRS and YFSETQ. The CDR3 spans 14 residues. The CDR3 loop is CASSLGHGRFGYTF. For the CDR3, the DNA is TGCGCCAGCAGCTTGGGCCACGGGCGGTTCGGCTACACCTTC.

The genes are TRBV6-2 or TRBV6-3 and TRBJ1-4, with D hard to call. This CDR3 spans 15 amino acids. V lost 2 bases, J lost 0 bases, and 7 bases lay in between. The germline V gene encodes CDR1 MNHEY and CDR2 SVGEGT. The CDR3 DNA sequence: TGTGCCAGCAGTTACCTGGGGACAACTAATGAAAAACTGTTTTTT. It codes for CASSYLGTTNEKLFF.

This clonotype was observed a handful of times. The chain has TRBV5-1 and TRBJ2-3; TRBD2 is a possible D gene (5 bases). This CDR3 has 15 amino acids. Trimming removed 0 bases at V and 6 bases at J, with 14 bases between. Looked up from germline, CDR1 is SGHRS and CDR2 is YFSETQ. The CDR3 DNA follows: TGCGCCAGCAGCTTGGGGGAGCCGACCCGCGATACGCAGTATTTT. It specifies CASSLGEPTRDTQYF.

The rearrangement links TRBV9 to TRBJ1-2, with TRBD1 as a possible D gene (5 bases). The CDR3 has 14 residues. Trimming stripped 3 bases from V and 3 bases from J, with 12 bases between. The germline V gene encodes CDR1 SGDLS and CDR2 YYNGEE. The CDR3 protein is CASSESDRDYGYTF. As DNA, the CDR3 is TGTGCCAGCAGCGAGTCCGACAGAGACTATGGCTACACCTTC. The full variable domain, completed using reference TRBV9 and TRBJ1-2, is DSGVTQTPKHLITATGQRVTLRCSPRSGDLSVYWYQQSLDQGLQFLIQYYNGEERAKGNILERFSAQQFPDLHSELNLSSLELGDSALYFCASSESDRDYGYTFGSGTRLTVV.

The V and J genes are TRBV6-2 or TRBV6-3 and TRBJ2-3; no definite D call. In germline, CDR1 is MNHEY, CDR2 SVGEGT. V lost 5 bases and J 2 bases, leaving 14 bases between the germline ends. The CDR3 is 15 amino acids. CDR3 amino acids: CASSTSQVFTDTQYF. CDR3 nucleotide sequence: TGTGCCAGCAGTACTTCACAAGTTTTCACAGATACGCAGTATTTT.

In its sample, this clonotype was seen many times. The chain links TRBV7-2 to TRBJ2-7; TRBD1 agrees at 9 bases. The junction had 13 bases not matched to a gene; V was cut back by 7 bases and J by 3 bases. The germline V gene encodes CDR1 SGHTA and CDR2 FQGNSA. The length of the CDR3 is 16 residues. CDR3 coding DNA: TGTGCCAGCACCCTGTCCCGGGGACAGGGTTTCTACGAGCAGTACTTC. It encodes CASTLSRGQGFYEQYF.

This clonotype was seen more than once but under ten times. The chain links TRBV19 to TRBJ2-1; 16 bases line up with TRBD2. CDR1 and CDR2 (germline): LNHDA, SQIVND (reference sequence). The CDR3 sequence is 15 residues long. V was pared by 6 bases and J by 7 bases, with 3 bases of the junction left unmatched. The CDR3 loop reads CASRGLAGGINEQFF. CDR3 sequence (DNA): TGTGCCAGTAGGGGACTAGCGGGAGGGATAAATGAGCAGTTCTTC. Supplemented by reference TRBV19 and TRBJ2-1, the full variable domain reads DGGITQSPKYLFRKEGQNVTLSCEQNLNHDAMYWYRQDPGQGLRLIYYSQIVNDFQKGDIAEGYSVSREKKESFPLTVTSAQKNPTAFYLCASRGLAGGINEQFFGPGTRLTVL.